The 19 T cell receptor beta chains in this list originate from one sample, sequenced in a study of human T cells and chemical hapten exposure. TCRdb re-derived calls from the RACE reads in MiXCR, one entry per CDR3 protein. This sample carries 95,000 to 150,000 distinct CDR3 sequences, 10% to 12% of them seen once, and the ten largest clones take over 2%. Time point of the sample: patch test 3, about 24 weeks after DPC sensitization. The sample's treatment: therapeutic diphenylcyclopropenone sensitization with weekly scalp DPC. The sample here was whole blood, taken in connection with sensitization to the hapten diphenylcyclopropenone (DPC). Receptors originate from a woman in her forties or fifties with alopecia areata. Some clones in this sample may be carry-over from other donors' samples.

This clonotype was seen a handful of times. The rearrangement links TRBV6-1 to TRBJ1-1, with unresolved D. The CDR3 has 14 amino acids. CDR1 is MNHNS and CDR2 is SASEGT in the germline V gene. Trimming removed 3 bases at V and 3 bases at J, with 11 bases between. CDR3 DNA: TGTGCCAGCAGTGATCCCCCAGGTCACACTGAAGCTTTCTTT. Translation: CASSDPPGHTEAFF.

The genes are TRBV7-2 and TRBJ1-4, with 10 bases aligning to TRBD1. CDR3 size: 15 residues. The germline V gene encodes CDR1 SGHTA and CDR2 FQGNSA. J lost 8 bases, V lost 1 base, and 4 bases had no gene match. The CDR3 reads CASSLVTGQGEKLFF. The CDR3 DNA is TGTGCCAGCAGCTTAGTGACGGGACAGGGGGAAAAACTGTTTTTT.

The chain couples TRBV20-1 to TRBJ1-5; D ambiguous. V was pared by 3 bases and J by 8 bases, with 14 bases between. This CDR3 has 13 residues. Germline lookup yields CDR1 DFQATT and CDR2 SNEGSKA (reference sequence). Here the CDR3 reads CSARARREEPQHF. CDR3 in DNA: TGCAGTGCTAGGGCCAGGCGTGAAGAGCCCCAGCATTTT.

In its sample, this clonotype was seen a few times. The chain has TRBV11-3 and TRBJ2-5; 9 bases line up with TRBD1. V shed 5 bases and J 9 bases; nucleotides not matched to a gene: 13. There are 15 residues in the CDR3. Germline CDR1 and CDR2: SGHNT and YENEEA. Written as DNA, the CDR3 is TGTGCCAGCAGCAACCACAGGGGGCCCCGGATCGCCCAGTACTTC. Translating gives CASSNHRGPRIAQYF.

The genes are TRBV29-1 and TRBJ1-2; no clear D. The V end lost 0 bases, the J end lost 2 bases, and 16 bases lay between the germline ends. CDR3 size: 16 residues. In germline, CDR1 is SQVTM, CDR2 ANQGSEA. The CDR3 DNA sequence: TGCAGCGTTGAAGATAGATATCCAGAGGCGAACTATGGCTACACCTTC. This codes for CSVEDRYPEANYGYTF.

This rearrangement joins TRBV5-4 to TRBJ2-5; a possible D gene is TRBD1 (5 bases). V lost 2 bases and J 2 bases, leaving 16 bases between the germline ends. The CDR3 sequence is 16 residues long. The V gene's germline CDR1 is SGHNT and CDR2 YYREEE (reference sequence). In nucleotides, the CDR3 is TGTGCCAGCAGCTTTGACCCTTTGACAGCTCAAGAGACCCAGTACTTC. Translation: CASSFDPLTAQETQYF.

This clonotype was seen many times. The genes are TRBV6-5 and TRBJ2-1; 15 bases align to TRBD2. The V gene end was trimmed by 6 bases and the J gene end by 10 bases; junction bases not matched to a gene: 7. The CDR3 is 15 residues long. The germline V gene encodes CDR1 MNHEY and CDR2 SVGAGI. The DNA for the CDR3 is TGTGCCAGCAGAGGACTAGCGGGAGGGGACCGAGAGCAGTTCTTC. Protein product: CASRGLAGGDREQFF.

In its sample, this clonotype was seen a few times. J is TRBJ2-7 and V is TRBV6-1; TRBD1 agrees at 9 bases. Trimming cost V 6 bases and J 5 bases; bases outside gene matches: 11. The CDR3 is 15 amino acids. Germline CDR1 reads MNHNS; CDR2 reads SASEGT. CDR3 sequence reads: CASRVGDRAQDEQYF. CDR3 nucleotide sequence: TGTGCCAGCAGAGTGGGGGACAGGGCCCAGGACGAGCAGTACTTC.

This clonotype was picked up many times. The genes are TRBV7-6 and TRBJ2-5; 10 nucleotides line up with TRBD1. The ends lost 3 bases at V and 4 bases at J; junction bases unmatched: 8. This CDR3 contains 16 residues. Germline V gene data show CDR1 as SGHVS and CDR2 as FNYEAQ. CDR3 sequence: CASSFYWDRGLETQYF. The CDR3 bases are TGTGCCAGCAGCTTCTATTGGGACAGGGGTTTAGAGACCCAGTACTTC.

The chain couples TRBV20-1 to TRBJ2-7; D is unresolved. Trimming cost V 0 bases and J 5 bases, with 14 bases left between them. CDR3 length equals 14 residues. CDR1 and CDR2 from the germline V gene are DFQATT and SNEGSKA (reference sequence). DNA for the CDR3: TGCAGTGCTAGAGATCTAACTTCCCCCGACGAGCAGTACTTC. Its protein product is CSARDLTSPDEQYF.

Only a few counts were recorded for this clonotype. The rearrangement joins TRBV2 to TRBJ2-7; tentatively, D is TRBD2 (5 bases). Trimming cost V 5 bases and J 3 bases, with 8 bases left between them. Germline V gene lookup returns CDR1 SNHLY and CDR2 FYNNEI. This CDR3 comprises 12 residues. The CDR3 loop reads CASSSGNYEQYF. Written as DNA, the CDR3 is TGTGCCAGCAGTTCCGGGAACTACGAGCAGTACTTC.

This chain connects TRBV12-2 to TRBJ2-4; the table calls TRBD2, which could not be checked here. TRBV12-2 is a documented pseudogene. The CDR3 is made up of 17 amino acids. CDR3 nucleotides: TGTGCAAGTCGCTTAGCGAGGCGCGGGGGGGGCAAAAACATTCAGTACTTC. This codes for CASRLARRGGGKNIQYF.

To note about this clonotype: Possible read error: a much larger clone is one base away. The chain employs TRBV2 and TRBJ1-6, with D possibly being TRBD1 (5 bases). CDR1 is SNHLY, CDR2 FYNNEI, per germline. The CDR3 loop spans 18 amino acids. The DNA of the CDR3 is TGTGCCAGCAGTGTAAGGGGTGGTGACCTCTCCTATAATGCACCCCTCCACTTT. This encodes CASSVRGGDLSYNAPLHF.

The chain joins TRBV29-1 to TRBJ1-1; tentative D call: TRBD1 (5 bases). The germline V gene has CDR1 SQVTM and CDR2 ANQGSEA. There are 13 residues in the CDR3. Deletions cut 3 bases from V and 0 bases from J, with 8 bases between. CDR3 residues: CSVDRALNTEAFF. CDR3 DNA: TGCAGCGTTGACAGGGCTCTGAACACTGAAGCTTTCTTT. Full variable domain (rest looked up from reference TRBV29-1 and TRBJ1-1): SAVISQKPSRDICQRGTSLTIQCQVDSQVTMMFWYRQQPGQSLTLIATANQGSEATYESGFVIDKFPISRPNLTFSTLTVSNMSPEDSSIYLCSVDRALNTEAFFGQGTRLTVV.

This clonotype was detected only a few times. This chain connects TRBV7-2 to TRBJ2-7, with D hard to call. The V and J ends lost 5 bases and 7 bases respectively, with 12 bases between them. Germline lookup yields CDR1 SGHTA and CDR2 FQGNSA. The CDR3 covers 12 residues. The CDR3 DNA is TGTGCCAGCAGCCTAACCCTAGGGGAGCAGTACTTC. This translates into CASSLTLGEQYF.

CDR3 amino acids: CASSYSERGRGEQYF. CDR3 coding DNA: TGTGCCAGCAGTTACTCCGAGAGGGGGCGTGGCGAGCAGTACTTC. The rearrangement links TRBV6-5 to TRBJ2-7; 7 nucleotides agree with TRBD1. This CDR3 has 15 amino acids. The ends lost 0 bases at V and 6 bases at J; junction bases unmatched: 8. Germline CDR1 is MNHEY and CDR2 is SVGAGI.

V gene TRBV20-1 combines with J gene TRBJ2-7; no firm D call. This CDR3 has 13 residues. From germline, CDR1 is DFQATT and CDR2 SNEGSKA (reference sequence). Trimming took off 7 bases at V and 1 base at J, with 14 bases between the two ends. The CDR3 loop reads CSVEDRISYEQYF. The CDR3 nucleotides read TGCAGTGTTGAAGACCGCATTTCCTACGAGCAGTACTTC.

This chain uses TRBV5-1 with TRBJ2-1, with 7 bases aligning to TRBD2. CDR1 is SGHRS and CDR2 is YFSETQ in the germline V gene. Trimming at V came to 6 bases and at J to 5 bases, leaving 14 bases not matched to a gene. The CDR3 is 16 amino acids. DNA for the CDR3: TGCGCCAGCAACCCTCTGGGCGGGGGAGCCAACAATGAGCAGTTCTTC. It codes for CASNPLGGGANNEQFF.

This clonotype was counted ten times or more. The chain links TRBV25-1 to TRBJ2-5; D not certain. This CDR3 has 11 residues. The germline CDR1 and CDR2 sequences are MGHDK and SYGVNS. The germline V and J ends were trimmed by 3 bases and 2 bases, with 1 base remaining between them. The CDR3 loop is CASSEQETQYF. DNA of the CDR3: TGTGCCAGCAGTGAGCAAGAGACCCAGTACTTC.